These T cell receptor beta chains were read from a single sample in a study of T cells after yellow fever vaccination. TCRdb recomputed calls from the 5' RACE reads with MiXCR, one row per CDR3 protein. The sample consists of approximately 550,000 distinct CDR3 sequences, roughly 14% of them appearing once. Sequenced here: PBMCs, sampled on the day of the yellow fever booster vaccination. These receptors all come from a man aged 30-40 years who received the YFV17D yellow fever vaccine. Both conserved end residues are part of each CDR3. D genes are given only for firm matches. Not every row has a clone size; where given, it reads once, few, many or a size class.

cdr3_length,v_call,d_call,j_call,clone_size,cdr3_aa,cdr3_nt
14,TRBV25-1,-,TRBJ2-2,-,CASSDWANTGELFF,TGTGCCAGCAGTGACTGGGCGAACACCGGGGAGCTGTTTTTT
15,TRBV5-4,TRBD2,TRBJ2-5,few,CASSLPSGRQETQYF,TGTGCCAGCAGCTTGCCTAGCGGGCGGCAAGAGACCCAGTACTTC
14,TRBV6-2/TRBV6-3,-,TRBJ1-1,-,CASTEPGRLTEAFF,TGTGCCAGCACCGAACCGGGCCGACTCACTGAAGCTTTCTTT
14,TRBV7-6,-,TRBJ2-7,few,CASSPVRGSNEQYF,TGTGCCAGCAGCCCGGTCCGGGGCAGCAACGAGCAGTACTTC
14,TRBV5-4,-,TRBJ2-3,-,CASSLDRPGDTQYF,TGTGCCAGCAGCTTGGACAGACCAGGGGATACGCAGTATTTT
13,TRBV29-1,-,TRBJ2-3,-,CSAGTAGRDTQYF,TGCAGCGCGGGGACAGCGGGTCGAGATACGCAGTATTTT
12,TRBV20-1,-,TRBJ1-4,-,CSAPDGNEKLFF,TGCAGTGCTCCTGACGGAAATGAAAAACTGTTTTTT
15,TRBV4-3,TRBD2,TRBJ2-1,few,CASSQEPSGYNEQFF,TGCGCCAGCAGCCAAGAGCCTAGCGGATACAATGAGCAGTTCTTC
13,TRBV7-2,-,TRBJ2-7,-,CASSVERRDEQYF,TGTGCCAGCAGCGTGGAACGAAGGGACGAGCAGTACTTC
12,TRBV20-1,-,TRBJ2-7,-,CSARDQVSRQYF,TGCAGTGCTAGAGATCAGGTGTCTAGGCAGTACTTC
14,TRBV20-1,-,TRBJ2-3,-,CSADPSSSTDTQYF,TGCAGTGCCGACCCCTCTTCTAGCACAGATACGCAGTATTTT
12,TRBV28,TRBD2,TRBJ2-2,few,CATRLAPGELFF,TGTGCCACCCGACTAGCCCCCGGGGAGCTGTTTTTT
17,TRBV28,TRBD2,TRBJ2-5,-,CASSFPGLAEIQETQYF,TGTGCCAGCAGTTTCCCCGGACTAGCGGAGATACAAGAGACCCAGTACTTC
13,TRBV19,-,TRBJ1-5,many,CASSIRVNQPQHF,TGTGCCAGTAGTATCAGAGTTAATCAGCCCCAGCATTTT
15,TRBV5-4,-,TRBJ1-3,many,CASSLAGGYGNTIYF,TGTGCCAGCAGCTTGGCCGGGGGATACGGAAACACCATATATTTT
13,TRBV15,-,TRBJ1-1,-,CATSREVGGLAFF,TGTGCCACCAGCAGAGAAGTAGGGGGGTTAGCTTTCTTT
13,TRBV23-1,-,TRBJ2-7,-,CASSPIREYEQYF,TGCGCCAGCAGTCCGATCCGGGAATACGAGCAGTACTTC
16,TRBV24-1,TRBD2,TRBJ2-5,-,CATSDLEAGGSETQYF,TGTGCCACCAGTGATTTGGAAGCGGGAGGGTCAGAGACCCAGTACTTC
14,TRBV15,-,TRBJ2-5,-,CATSRDPPQETQYF,TGTGCCACCAGCAGAGATCCACCCCAAGAGACCCAGTACTTC
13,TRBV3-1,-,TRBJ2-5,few,CASRHTLQETQYF,TGTGCCAGCAGACACACGCTACAAGAGACCCAGTACTTC
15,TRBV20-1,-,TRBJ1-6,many,CSARDGTGYNSPLHF,TGCAGTGCTAGAGATGGCACCGGCTATAATTCACCCCTCCACTTT
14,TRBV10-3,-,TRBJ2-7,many,CAISARVGAYEQYF,TGTGCCATCAGTGCAAGGGTCGGTGCCTACGAGCAGTACTTC
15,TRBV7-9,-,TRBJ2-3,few,CASSADGGGWDTQYF,TGTGCCAGCAGCGCAGACGGGGGAGGTTGGGATACGCAGTATTTT
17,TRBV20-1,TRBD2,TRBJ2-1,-,CSARWGSGRGSGNEQFF,TGCAGTGCTAGATGGGGTAGCGGGAGGGGGTCGGGCAATGAGCAGTTCTTC
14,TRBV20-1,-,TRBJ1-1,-,CSATAGPLNTEAFF,TGCAGTGCCACCGCCGGACCCCTGAACACTGAAGCTTTCTTT
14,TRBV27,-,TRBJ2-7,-,CASSLSGLSGEQYF,TGTGCCAGCAGTTTATCAGGGCTCTCGGGCGAGCAGTACTTC
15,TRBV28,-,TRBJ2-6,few,CASSFEGTGANVLTF,TGTGCCAGCAGTTTTGAGGGTACTGGGGCCAACGTCCTGACTTTC
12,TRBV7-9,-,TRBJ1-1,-,CASSPGGVEAFF,TGTGCCAGCAGCCCCGGTGGGGTTGAAGCTTTCTTT
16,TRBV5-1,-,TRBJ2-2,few,CASSLDVGASTGELFF,TGCGCCAGCAGCTTGGACGTGGGAGCAAGCACCGGGGAGCTGTTTTTT
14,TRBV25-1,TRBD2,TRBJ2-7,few,CASSEAGTIYEQYF,TGTGCCAGCAGTGAGGCCGGGACTATATATGAGCAGTACTTC
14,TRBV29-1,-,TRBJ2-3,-,CSVALQGSTDTQYF,TGCAGCGTTGCACTACAGGGTTCCACAGATACGCAGTATTTT
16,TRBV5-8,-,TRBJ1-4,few,CASSFGYSATNEKLFF,TGTGCCAGCAGCTTTGGGTACTCTGCAACTAATGAAAAACTGTTTTTT
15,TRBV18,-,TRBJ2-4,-,CASSPPGRGVNIQYF,TGTGCCAGCTCACCACCTGGCAGGGGGGTCAACATTCAGTACTTC
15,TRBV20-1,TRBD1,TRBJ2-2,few,CSARRGQYGTGELFF,TGCAGTGCTAGACGGGGACAGTACGGCACCGGGGAGCTGTTTTTT
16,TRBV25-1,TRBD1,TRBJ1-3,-,CASSDKNRGIGNTIYF,TGTGCCAGCAGCGATAAAAACAGGGGAATTGGAAACACCATATATTTT
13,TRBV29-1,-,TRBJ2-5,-,CSVEVGRAETQYF,TGCAGCGTTGAAGTGGGCAGGGCTGAGACCCAGTACTTC
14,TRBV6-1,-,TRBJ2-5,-,CASSPGQIKETQYF,TGTGCCAGCAGCCCCGGACAGATTAAAGAGACCCAGTACTTC
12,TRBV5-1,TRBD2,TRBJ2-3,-,CASSHGRESQYF,TGCGCCAGCAGCCATGGGCGGGAGTCGCAGTATTTT
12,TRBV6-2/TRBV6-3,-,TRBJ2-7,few,CASSSGPHEQYF,TGTGCCAGCAGTTCGGGGCCCCACGAGCAGTACTTC
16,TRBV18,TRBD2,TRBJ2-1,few,CASSQSTSGTYNEQFF,TGTGCCAGCTCACAATCAACTAGCGGGACCTACAATGAGCAGTTCTTC
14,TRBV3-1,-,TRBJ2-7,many,CASSQGNSPYEQYF,TGTGCCAGCAGCCAAGGAAATAGTCCATACGAGCAGTACTTC
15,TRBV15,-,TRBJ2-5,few,CATSRDQTGSETQYF,TGTGCCACCAGCAGAGATCAAACAGGGTCAGAGACCCAGTACTTC
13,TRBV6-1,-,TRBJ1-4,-,CASSPAASGKLFF,TGTGCCAGCAGCCCTGCAGCGTCGGGAAAACTGTTTTTT
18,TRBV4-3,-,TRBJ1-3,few,CASSQDGQTGFSGNTIYF,TGCGCCAGCAGCCAAGACGGCCAGACAGGCTTCTCTGGAAACACCATATATTTT
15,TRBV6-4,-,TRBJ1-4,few,CASSEFGGPNEKLFF,TGTGCCAGCAGTGAATTTGGGGGGCCTAATGAAAAACTGTTTTTT
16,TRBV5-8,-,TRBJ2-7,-,CASSLEMGGDTYEQYF,TGTGCCAGCAGCTTGGAAATGGGTGGGGACACCTACGAGCAGTACTTC